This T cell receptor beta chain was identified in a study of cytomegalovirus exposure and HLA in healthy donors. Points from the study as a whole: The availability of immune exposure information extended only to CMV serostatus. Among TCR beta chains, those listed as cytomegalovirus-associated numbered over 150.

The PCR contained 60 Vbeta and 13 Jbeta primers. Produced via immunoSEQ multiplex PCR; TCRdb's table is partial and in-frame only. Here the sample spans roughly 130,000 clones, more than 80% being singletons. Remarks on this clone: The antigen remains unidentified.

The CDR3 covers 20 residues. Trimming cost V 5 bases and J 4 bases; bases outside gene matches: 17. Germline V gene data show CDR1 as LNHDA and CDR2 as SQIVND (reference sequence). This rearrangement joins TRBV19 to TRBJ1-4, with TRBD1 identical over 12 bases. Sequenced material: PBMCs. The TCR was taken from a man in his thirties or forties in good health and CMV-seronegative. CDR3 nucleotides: TGTGCCAGTAGTGGAGCGGGACAGGGGGCCATTATTCCTCTTAATGAAAAACTGTTTTTT. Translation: CASSGAGQGAIIPLNEKLFF.